This T cell receptor (beta chain) stems from a study of Tregs in tolerant kidney transplant recipients. Study summary: CD4+CD25+CD127- cells came from approximately three-day belatacept mixed lymphocyte reactions, some with roughly 5-day graft donor restimulation. Notes on the study in general: This study did not directly address biological reproducibility. Findings come from small patient numbers and require larger validation. The most relevant donor-specific Treg TCRbeta repertoire apparently came from expansion with activated donor B cells.

Concerning this clone: Its antigen is unknown.

The germline V gene encodes CDR1 MNHGY and CDR2 SVAAGI. This CDR3 is 23 amino acids long. The V gene lost 0 bases and the J gene lost 5 bases, with 37 bases spanning the gap. Sequencing was performed with immunoSEQ multiplex PCR; in TCRdb, only in-frame clones are kept and a portion is missing. The sample has roughly 40,000 clones, roughly 96% seen once. The gene calls are TRBV6-9 and TRBJ1-1, with D perhaps matching TRBD1 (6 bases). Sequences were obtained from Tregs from blood cultured with allogeneic cells. The clonotype originates from a human donor in good health. The CDR3: CASSYSMEECWSRGISSITEAFF. The CDR3 DNA reads TGTGCCAGCAGTTATTCGATGGAAGAGTGTTGGTCCAGGGGCATATCGAGTATAACTGAAGCTTTCTTT.